Following are 25 T cell receptor beta chains from one sample sequenced in a study of shared clonotypes between healthy human individuals. Sequencing used immunoSEQ multiplex PCR; TCRdb keeps in-frame clones, though not all of them. The data contain around 2.5 million clones, under 95% of them seen just once; the ten biggest clones take up approximately 0.37%. Sequencing input: naive CD4+ T cells from PBMCs. The subset: CD45RA+ positively selected. The receptors shown here come from a man younger than 30 in good health. Some clones in this sample may be carry-over from other donors' samples.

This chain connects TRBV9 to TRBJ1-2, with D unclear. Germline V lookup: CDR1 SGDLS, CDR2 YYNGEE. The CDR3 spans 14 residues. Trimming pared 0 bases from V and 1 base from J, leaving 7 bases between. The chain's CDR3 is CASSVVESNYGYTF. CDR3 sequence (DNA): TGTGCCAGCAGCGTAGTCGAGAGTAACTATGGCTACACCTTC.

V is TRBV6-6 and J is TRBJ2-7; unclear D gene. CDR1 is MNHNY, CDR2 SVGAGI, per germline (reference sequence). Trimming pared 0 bases from V and 6 bases from J, leaving 15 bases between. The CDR3 has 15 residues. CDR3 coding DNA: TGTGCCAGCAGTTACTCCGACCCGGTAGTCGGCGAGCAGTACTTC. Its protein product is CASSYSDPVVGEQYF.

The gene calls are TRBV19 and TRBJ1-5, with no clear D. This CDR3 region has 16 residues. Per germline, CDR1 LNHDA and CDR2 SQIVND (reference sequence). V lost 3 bases, J lost 5 bases, and 17 bases lay in between. CDR3 loop: CASSIIVGVRDQPQHF. CDR3 in DNA: TGTGCCAGTAGTATCATTGTCGGGGTTAGGGATCAGCCCCAGCATTTT.

The chain has TRBV19 and TRBJ2-2, with TRBD2 matching over 8 bases. The CDR3 extends over 14 amino acids. Germline loops: CDR1 LNHDA, CDR2 SQIVND (reference sequence). With 6 bases clipped from V and 5 bases from J, the junction kept 5 bases outside the gene matches. CDR3 region: CASSPGLGTGELFF. The CDR3 DNA sequence: TGTGCCAGTAGCCCGGGACTAGGGACCGGGGAGCTGTTTTTT. Looking up the rest from reference TRBV19 and TRBJ2-2 gives the full variable domain: DGGITQSPKYLFRKEGQNVTLSCEQNLNHDAMYWYRQDPGQGLRLIYYSQIVNDFQKGDIAEGYSVSREKKESFPLTVTSAQKNPTAFYLCASSPGLGTGELFFGEGSRLTVL.

The chain employs TRBV9 and TRBJ2-5; perhaps TRBD2 as D (6 bases). CDR1 and CDR2 from the germline V gene are SGDLS and YYNGEE. Trimming took 0 bases from V and 5 from J, leaving 17 bases between them. CDR3 length equals 16 residues. CDR3 protein: CASSVGGWGVAETQYF. For the CDR3, the DNA is TGTGCCAGCAGCGTAGGAGGGTGGGGGGTCGCGGAGACCCAGTACTTC.

The rearrangement uses TRBV6-5 and TRBJ1-1; D uncertain. The CDR3 consists of 14 residues. Germline V lookup: CDR1 MNHEY, CDR2 SVGAGI. The V end was cut by 5 bases, the J end by 1 base, with 11 bases between. The CDR3 sequence is CASSPRHWNTEAFF. The CDR3 DNA reads TGTGCCAGCAGTCCCCGTCACTGGAACACTGAAGCTTTCTTT.

This chain joins TRBV29-1 and TRBJ1-1, with 9 bases fitting TRBD1. There are 13 residues in the CDR3. The trim removed 7 bases at V and 1 base at J, leaving 4 bases unmatched. The germline V gene has CDR1 SQVTM and CDR2 ANQGSEA. In nucleotides, the CDR3 is TGCAGCGCTCGGACAGGGGCGAACACTGAAGCTTTCTTT. Its translation: CSARTGANTEAFF.

DNA of the CDR3: TGTGCCAGCAGCGAGAGCGGGAGCCTCTCCTACGAGCAGTACTTC. Translation: CASSESGSLSYEQYF. The chain is built from TRBV11-2 and TRBJ2-7; TRBD2 agrees at 8 bases. After removal of 5 bases from V and 0 bases from J, the junction contained 6 bases not matched to a gene. This CDR3 is built from 15 residues. Germline values: CDR1 SGHAT, CDR2 FQNNGV.

This chain connects TRBV5-8 to TRBJ2-1, with D possibly TRBD2 on 6 matching bases. This CDR3 spans 16 amino acids. Germline V gene data show CDR1 as SGHTS and CDR2 as YDEGEE. The V end lost 9 bases, the J end lost 4 bases, and 23 bases lay between the germline ends. The CDR3 protein is CATRTPGLPVYNEQFF. The CDR3 DNA follows: TGTGCCACTCGCACCCCGGGACTCCCGGTATACAATGAGCAGTTCTTC.

The V call is TRBV4-1, the J call TRBJ1-5, with TRBD1 as a possible D gene (6 bases). Deletions cut 4 bases from V and 4 bases from J, with 11 bases between. Germline V gene sequence: CDR1 MGHRA, CDR2 YSYEKL. The CDR3 loop spans 14 amino acids. The CDR3 region has the DNA TGCGCCAGCAGCCGGCCGGGACAAAATCAGCCCCAGCATTTT. Translation gives CASSRPGQNQPQHF.

This chain joins TRBV28 and TRBJ2-1; 8 bases are a match to TRBD1. The V and J ends lost 2 bases and 3 bases, in that order; junction bases with no gene match: 6. Germline V lookup: CDR1 MDHEN, CDR2 SYDVKM. The CDR3 covers 16 residues. CDR3 sequence (DNA): TGTGCCAGCAGTTTAACAGGGGGGAACTTCTACAATGAGCAGTTCTTC. Translating it yields CASSLTGGNFYNEQFF.

The genes are TRBV30 and TRBJ1-4; D might be TRBD1 (5 bases). The germline CDR1 and CDR2 sequences are GTSNPN and SVGIG (reference sequence). V lost 1 base and J 7 bases, leaving 13 bases between the germline ends. The CDR3 consists of 14 residues. The CDR3 DNA reads as TGTGCCTGGAGTGGCGGGGGAATCGGTGAAAAACTGTTTTTT. It specifies CAWSGGGIGEKLFF. The whole variable domain, filled in from reference TRBV30 and TRBJ1-4, reads SQTIHQWPATLVQPVGSPLSLECTVEGTSNPNLYWYRQAAGRGLQLLFYSVGIGQISSEVPQNLSASRPQDRQFILSSKKLLLSDSGFYLCAWSGGGIGEKLFFGSGTQLSVL.

The chain carries TRBV5-1 and TRBJ2-1; TRBD2 matches at 9 bases. This CDR3 comprises 16 residues. Germline values: CDR1 SGHRS, CDR2 YFSETQ. J was trimmed by 1 base and V by 2 bases; bases with no gene match: 4. The CDR3 protein is CASSFSGSRSYNEQFF. The DNA for the CDR3 is TGCGCCAGCAGCTTTAGCGGGAGTCGATCCTACAATGAGCAGTTCTTC.

V usage is TRBV28 and J usage is TRBJ2-3; 12 bases are a match to TRBD2. V gave up 5 bases and J gave up 3 bases; unmatched junction bases: 3. CDR1 is MDHEN, CDR2 SYDVKM, per germline. This CDR3 is built from 15 residues. CDR3 nucleotide sequence: TGTGCCAGCAGTAGACTAGCGGGAGCAACAGATACGCAGTATTTT. As protein: CASSRLAGATDTQYF.

The chain carries TRBV28 and TRBJ2-1; 12 bases align to TRBD2. The CDR3 is 17 amino acids. Trimming at V came to 5 bases and at J to 8 bases, leaving 13 bases not matched to a gene. From germline, CDR1 is MDHEN and CDR2 SYDVKM. The DNA of the CDR3 is TGTGCCAGCAGTCCCCCCCTAGCGGGAGGGTTAGTTTATGAGCAGTTCTTC. Translating it yields CASSPPLAGGLVYEQFF.

The chain uses TRBV20-1 and TRBJ2-2; D remains unclear. Germline V gives CDR1 DFQATT, CDR2 SNEGSKA (reference sequence). Trimming stripped 6 bases from V and 8 bases from J, with 10 bases between. There are 11 residues in the CDR3. Here the CDR3 reads CSALGSGELFF. Written as DNA, the CDR3 is TGCAGTGCCCTAGGATCTGGGGAGCTGTTTTTT.

This clone was observed once. The V gene is TRBV12-5, the J gene TRBJ2-1, with TRBD1 matching 10 bases. V gave up 3 bases and J gave up 9 bases; unmatched junction bases: 14. The germline CDR1 and CDR2 sequences are LGHNT and FRNRAP. The CDR3 consists of 17 residues. CDR3 sequence (DNA): TGTGCTAGTGGTTTTGATGGGGGAGACAGGGGGCAAAGTGAGCAGTTCTTC. Its translation is CASGFDGGDRGQSEQFF. Complete variable domain (other parts from reference TRBV12-5 and TRBJ2-1): DARVTQTPRHKVTEMGQEVTMRCQPILGHNTVFWYRQTMMQGLELLAYFRNRAPLDDSGMPKDRFSAEMPDATLATLKIQPSEPRDSAVYFCASGFDGGDRGQSEQFFGPGTRLTVL.

This clone was detected only once. The chain joins TRBV18 to TRBJ2-2, with TRBD1 identical over 7 bases. With V trimmed by 8 bases and J by 6 bases, 15 bases remained unmatched. The CDR3 has 16 amino acids. Germline V gene lookup returns CDR1 KGHSH and CDR2 LQKENI. Written as DNA, the CDR3 is TGTGCCAGCCATCAAGGCTGGACAGGCGCGCCCGGGGAGCTGTTTTTT. This gives the protein CASHQGWTGAPGELFF.

The chain recombines TRBV5-4 with TRBJ1-3; D gene unclear. V was clipped by 4 bases and J by 3 bases, with 17 bases between them. Germline assignment: CDR1 SGHNT and CDR2 YYREEE (reference sequence). The CDR3 is 16 residues long. CDR3 sequence: CASSRGSAADGNTIYF. In DNA, the CDR3 is TGTGCCAGCAGCCGAGGTTCGGCAGCGGATGGAAACACCATATATTTT.

The chain couples TRBV15 to TRBJ2-4; unclear D gene. CDR3 length: 14 residues. V dropped 4 bases and J dropped 1 base, with 8 bases sitting between them. The germline V gene has CDR1 LNHNV and CDR2 YYDKDF (reference sequence). CDR3 DNA sequence: TGTGCCACCAGCAACCGGGCGGCCAAAAACATTCAGTACTTC. Protein: CATSNRAAKNIQYF. Combining the CDR3 with reference TRBV15 and TRBJ2-4 gives the whole variable domain DAMVIQNPRYQVTQFGKPVTLSCSQTLNHNVMYWYQQKSSQAPKLLFHYYDKDFNNEADTPDNFQSRRPNTSFCFLDIRSPGLGDTAMYLCATSNRAAKNIQYFGAGTRLSVL.

The genes are TRBV7-9 and TRBJ2-7, with 11 bases matching TRBD2. The V and J ends lost 5 bases and 0 bases, in that order; junction bases with no gene match: 3. The CDR3 has 15 residues. Germline V gene sequence: CDR1 SEHNR, CDR2 FQNEAQ (reference sequence). CDR3 DNA: TGTGCCAGCAGCAGGGGACTAGCGGACTCCTACGAGCAGTACTTC. Amino acids: CASSRGLADSYEQYF.

The gene calls are TRBV12-5 and TRBJ2-2; D is ambiguous. V gave up 1 base and J gave up 0 bases, with 6 bases separating them. The CDR3 sequence is 15 residues long. The V gene's germline CDR1 is LGHNT and CDR2 FRNRAP. As DNA, the CDR3 is TGTGCTAGTGGTTTGGAAACAGCGAACACCGGGGAGCTGTTTTTT. Protein product: CASGLETANTGELFF.

The chain links TRBV11-2 to TRBJ1-1, with D possibly being TRBD1 (5 bases). The CDR3 is 13 amino acids. Trimming took off 7 bases at V and 5 bases at J, with 14 bases between the two ends. Germline CDR1 is SGHAT and CDR2 is FQNNGV. The CDR3 sequence: CASNPGRGTEAFF. Here the CDR3 DNA reads TGTGCCAGCAATCCAGGGCGAGGGACTGAAGCTTTCTTT. Full variable domain (remainder filled in from reference TRBV11-2 and TRBJ1-1): EAGVAQSPRYKIIEKRQSVAFWCNPISGHATLYWYQQILGQGPKLLIQFQNNGVVDDSQLPKDRFSAERLKGVDSTLKIQPAKLEDSAVYLCASNPGRGTEAFFGQGTRLTVV.

This clone occurred a few times. The V gene is TRBV28, the J gene TRBJ1-1, with a tentative D call TRBD1 (6 bases). V was cut by 4 bases and J by 6 bases, with 18 bases left in between. Germline-derived CDR1 and CDR2 are MDHEN and SYDVKM. The CDR3 is made up of 15 amino acids. The CDR3 coding sequence is TGTGCCAGCAGTTCGGAGTCCAGGGGAAGCGCTGAAGCTTTCTTT. Translation gives CASSSESRGSAEAFF. Complete variable domain (other parts from reference TRBV28 and TRBJ1-1): DVKVTQSSRYLVKRTGEKVFLECVQDMDHENMFWYRQDPGLGLRLIYFSYDVKMKEKGDIPEGYSVSREKKERFSLILESASTNQTSMYLCASSSESRGSAEAFFGQGTRLTVV.

This clone was counted between two and nine times. The chain links TRBV7-8 to TRBJ1-1, with no clear D. The CDR3 is 15 residues long. CDR1 and CDR2 (germline): SGHVS, FQNEAQ. The ends were cut back, 4 bases at V and 1 base at J, with 13 bases in the middle. In nucleotides, the CDR3 is TGTGCCAGCAGCTATTGGATGGGAAGGAACACTGAAGCTTTCTTT. This encodes CASSYWMGRNTEAFF.